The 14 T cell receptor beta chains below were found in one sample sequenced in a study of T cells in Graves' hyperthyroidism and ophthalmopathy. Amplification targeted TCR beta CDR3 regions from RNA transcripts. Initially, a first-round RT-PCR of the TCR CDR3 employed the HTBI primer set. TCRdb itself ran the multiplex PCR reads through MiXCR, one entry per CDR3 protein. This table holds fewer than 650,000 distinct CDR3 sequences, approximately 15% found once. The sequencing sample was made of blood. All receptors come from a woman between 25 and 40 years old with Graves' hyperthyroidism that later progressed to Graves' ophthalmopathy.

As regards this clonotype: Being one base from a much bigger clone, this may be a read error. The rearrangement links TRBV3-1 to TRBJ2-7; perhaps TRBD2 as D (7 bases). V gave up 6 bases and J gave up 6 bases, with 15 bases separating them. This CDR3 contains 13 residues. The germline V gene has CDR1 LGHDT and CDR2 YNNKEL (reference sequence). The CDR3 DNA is TGTGCCAGCAGGGACAGCGGGGCGCGCGAGCAGTACTTC. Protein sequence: CASRDSGAREQYF.

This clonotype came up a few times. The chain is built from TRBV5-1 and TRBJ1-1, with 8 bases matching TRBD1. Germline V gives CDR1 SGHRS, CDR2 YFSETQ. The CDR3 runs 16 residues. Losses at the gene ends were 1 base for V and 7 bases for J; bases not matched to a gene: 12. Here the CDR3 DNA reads TGCGCCAGCAGCTTGTTGGCAGGGGGCGAGTTCGGTGAAGCTTTCTTT. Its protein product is CASSLLAGGEFGEAFF.

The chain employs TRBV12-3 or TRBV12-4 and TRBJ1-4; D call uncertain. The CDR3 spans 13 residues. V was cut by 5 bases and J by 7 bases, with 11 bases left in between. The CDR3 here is CASSDGVTEKLFF. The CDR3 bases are TGTGCCAGCAGTGACGGGGTTACTGAAAAACTGTTTTTT.

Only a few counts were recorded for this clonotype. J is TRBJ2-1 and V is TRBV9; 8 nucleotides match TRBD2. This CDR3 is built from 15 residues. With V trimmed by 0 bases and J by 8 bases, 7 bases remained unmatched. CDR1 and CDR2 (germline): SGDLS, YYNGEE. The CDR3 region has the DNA TGTGCCAGCAGCGTAGCCCCGGGACTAGGGGATGAGCAGTTCTTC. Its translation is CASSVAPGLGDEQFF.

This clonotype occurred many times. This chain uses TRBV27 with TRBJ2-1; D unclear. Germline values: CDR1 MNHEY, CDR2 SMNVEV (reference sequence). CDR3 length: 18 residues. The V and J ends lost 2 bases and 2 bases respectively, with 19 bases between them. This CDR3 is CASSLIVDRGYPYNEQFF. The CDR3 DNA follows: TGTGCCAGCAGTTTAATAGTCGATCGCGGCTACCCCTACAATGAGCAGTTCTTC.

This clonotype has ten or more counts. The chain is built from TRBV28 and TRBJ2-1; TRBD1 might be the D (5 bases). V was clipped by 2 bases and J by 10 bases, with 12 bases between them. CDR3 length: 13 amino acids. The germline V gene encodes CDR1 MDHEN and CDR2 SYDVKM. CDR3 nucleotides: TGTGCCAGCAGTTTAGACACCCCAGGGGAGCAGTTCTTC. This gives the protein CASSLDTPGEQFF. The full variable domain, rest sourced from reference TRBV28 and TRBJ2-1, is DVKVTQSSRYLVKRTGEKVFLECVQDMDHENMFWYRQDPGLGLRLIYFSYDVKMKEKGDIPEGYSVSREKKERFSLILESASTNQTSMYLCASSLDTPGEQFFGPGTRLTVL.

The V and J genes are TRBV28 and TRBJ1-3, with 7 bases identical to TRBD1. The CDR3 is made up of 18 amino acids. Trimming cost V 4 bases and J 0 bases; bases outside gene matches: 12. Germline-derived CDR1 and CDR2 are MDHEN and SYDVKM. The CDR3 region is CASSSTGQTNLSGNTIYF. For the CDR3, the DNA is TGTGCCAGCAGTTCAACGGGACAGACAAACCTCTCTGGAAACACCATATATTTT.

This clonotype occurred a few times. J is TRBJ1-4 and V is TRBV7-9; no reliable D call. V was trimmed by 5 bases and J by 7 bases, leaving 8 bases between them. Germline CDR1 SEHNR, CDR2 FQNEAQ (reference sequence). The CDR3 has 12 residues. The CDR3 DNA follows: TGTGCCAGCAGCGTCGTAGGTGAAAAACTGTTTTTT. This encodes CASSVVGEKLFF.

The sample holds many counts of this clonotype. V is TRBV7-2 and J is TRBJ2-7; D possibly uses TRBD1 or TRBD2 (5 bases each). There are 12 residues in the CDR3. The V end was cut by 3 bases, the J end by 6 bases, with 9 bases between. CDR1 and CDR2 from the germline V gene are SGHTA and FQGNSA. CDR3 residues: CASSFGGSEQYF. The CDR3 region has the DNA TGTGCCAGCAGCTTTGGGGGAAGCGAGCAGTACTTC.

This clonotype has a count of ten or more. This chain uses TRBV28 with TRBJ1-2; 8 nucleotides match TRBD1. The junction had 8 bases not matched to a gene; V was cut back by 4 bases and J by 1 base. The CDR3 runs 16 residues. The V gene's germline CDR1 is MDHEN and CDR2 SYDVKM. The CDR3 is CASSSRTGRGNYGYTF. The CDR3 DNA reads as TGTGCCAGCAGTTCAAGGACAGGGAGGGGTAACTATGGCTACACCTTC.

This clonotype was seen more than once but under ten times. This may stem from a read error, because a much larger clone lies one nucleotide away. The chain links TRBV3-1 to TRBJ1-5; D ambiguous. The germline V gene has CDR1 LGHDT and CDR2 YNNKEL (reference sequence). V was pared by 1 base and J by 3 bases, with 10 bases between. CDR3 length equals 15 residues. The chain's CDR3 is CASSQGRQLNQPQHF. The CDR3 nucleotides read TGTGCCAGCAGCCAAGGTAGACAACTCAATCAGCCCCAGCATTTT.

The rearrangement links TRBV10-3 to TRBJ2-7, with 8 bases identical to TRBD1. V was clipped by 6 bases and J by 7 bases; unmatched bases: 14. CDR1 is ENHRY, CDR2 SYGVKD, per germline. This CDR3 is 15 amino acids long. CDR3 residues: CAIRETGQGIGEQYF. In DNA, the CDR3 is TGTGCCATCAGGGAAACCGGACAGGGAATTGGAGAGCAGTACTTC.

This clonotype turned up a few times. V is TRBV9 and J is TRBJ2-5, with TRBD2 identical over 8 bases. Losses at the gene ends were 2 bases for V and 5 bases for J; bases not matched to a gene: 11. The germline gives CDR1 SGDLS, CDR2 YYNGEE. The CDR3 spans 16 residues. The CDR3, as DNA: TGTGCCAGCAGCGTGACTAGCGTGGAGCCGGCGGAGACCCAGTACTTC. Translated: CASSVTSVEPAETQYF.

Here the CDR3 DNA reads TGTGCCACCAGTGGGACTAGCGGGAGGGCCCACAATGAGCAGTTCTTC. Protein: CATSGTSGRAHNEQFF. This sequence joins TRBV24-1 and TRBJ2-1; 15 bases map to TRBD2. V was pared by 5 bases and J by 5 bases, with 3 bases of the junction left unmatched. Germline V gene sequence: CDR1 KGHDR, CDR2 SFDVKD. CDR3 length: 16 residues.